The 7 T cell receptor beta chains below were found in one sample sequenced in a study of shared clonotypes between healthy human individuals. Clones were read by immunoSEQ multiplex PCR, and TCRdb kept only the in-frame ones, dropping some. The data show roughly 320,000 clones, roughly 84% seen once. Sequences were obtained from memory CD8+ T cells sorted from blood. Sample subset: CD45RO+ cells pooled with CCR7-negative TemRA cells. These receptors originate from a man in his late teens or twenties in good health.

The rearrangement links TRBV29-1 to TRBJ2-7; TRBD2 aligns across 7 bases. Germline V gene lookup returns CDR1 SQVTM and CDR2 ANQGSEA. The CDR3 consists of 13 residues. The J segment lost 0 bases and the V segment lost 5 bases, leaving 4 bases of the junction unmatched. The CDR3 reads CSVRRESSYEQYF. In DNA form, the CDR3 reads TGCAGCGTTAGGCGGGAGAGCTCCTACGAGCAGTACTTC.

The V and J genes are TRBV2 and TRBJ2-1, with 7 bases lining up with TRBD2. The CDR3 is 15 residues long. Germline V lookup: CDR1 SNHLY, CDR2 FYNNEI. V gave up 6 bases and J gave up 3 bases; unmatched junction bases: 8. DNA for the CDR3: TGTGCCAGCAGCCTCCGGGGGGTACTCTACAATGAGCAGTTCTTC. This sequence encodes CASSLRGVLYNEQFF.

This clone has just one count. The DNA for the CDR3 is TGTGCCAGCAGCGCGAACGGACCCCAAGAGACCCAGTACTTC. Translated, it gives CASSANGPQETQYF. This chain joins TRBV14 and TRBJ2-5; no clear D. The ends were cut back, 5 bases at V and 1 base at J, with 11 bases in the middle. There are 14 residues in the CDR3. From germline, CDR1 is SGHDN and CDR2 FVKESK.

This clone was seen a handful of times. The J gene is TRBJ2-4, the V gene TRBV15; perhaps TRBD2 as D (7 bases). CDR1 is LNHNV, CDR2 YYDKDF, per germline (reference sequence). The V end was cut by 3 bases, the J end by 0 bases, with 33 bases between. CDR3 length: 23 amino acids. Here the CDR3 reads CATSSMRISGEGGSSLAKNIQYF. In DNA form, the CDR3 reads TGTGCCACCAGCAGTATGAGAATCTCAGGGGAGGGGGGATCCTCCCTAGCCAAAAACATTCAGTACTTC.

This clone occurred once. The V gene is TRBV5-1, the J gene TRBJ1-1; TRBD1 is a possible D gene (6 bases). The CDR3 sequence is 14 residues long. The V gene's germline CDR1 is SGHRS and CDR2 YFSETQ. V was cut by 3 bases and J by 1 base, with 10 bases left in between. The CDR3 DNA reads TGCGCCAGCAGCTATTGGGACAAGAACACTGAAGCTTTCTTT. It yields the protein CASSYWDKNTEAFF.

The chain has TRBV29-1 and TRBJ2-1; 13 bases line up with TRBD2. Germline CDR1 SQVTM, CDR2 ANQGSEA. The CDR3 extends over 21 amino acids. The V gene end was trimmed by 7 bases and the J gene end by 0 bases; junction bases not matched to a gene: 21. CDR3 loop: CSARGQMSGTSGVISYNEQFF. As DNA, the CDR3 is TGCAGCGCTAGGGGACAGATGTCCGGGACTAGCGGGGTGATCTCCTACAATGAGCAGTTCTTC.

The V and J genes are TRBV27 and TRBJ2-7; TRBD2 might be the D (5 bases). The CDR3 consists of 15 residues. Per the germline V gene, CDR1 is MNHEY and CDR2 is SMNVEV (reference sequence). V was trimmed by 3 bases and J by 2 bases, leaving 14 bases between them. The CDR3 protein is CASSFLGSGAYEQYF. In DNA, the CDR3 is TGTGCCAGCAGTTTCTTGGGGAGTGGGGCCTACGAGCAGTACTTC.